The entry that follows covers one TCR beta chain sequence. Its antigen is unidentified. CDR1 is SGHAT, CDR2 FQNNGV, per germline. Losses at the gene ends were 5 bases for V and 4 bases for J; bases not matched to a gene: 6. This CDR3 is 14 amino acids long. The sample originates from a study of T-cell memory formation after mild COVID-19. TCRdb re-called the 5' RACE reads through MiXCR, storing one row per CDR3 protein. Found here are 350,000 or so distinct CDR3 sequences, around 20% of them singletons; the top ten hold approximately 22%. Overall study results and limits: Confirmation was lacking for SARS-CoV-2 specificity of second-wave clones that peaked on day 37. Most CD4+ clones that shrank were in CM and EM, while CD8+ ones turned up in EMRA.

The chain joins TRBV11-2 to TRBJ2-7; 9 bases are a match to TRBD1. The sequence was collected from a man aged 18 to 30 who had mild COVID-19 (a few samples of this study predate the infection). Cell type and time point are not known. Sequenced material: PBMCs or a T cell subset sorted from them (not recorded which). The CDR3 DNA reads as TGTGCCAGCAGCGCGGACAGGGGTCGGTACGAGCAGTACTTC. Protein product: CASSADRGRYEQYF. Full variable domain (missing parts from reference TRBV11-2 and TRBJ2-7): EAGVAQSPRYKIIEKRQSVAFWCNPISGHATLYWYQQILGQGPKLLIQFQNNGVVDDSQLPKDRFSAERLKGVDSTLKIQPAKLEDSAVYLCASSADRGRYEQYFGPGTRLTVT.